These 10 T cell receptor beta chains were all obtained from the same sample, sequenced in a study of blood T cell repertoires in COVID-19. The repertoire was sequenced with immunoSEQ multiplex PCR; TCRdb's copy has only in-frame clones and lacks some. In the table there are about 260,000 clones, 88% of which are singletons. The sequencing input was peripheral blood. The source of these receptors is a human donor in a cohort sampled during active COVID-19.

The genes are TRBV19 and TRBJ1-4, with 7 bases aligning to TRBD1. Germline V CDR1 and CDR2: LNHDA, SQIVND (reference sequence). The CDR3 has 15 amino acids. The V and J ends lost 7 bases and 5 bases, in that order; junction bases with no gene match: 10. The CDR3 loop is CASTRNRGQNEKLFF. The DNA of the CDR3 is TGTGCCAGTACCAGGAACAGGGGTCAAAATGAAAAACTGTTTTTT. Based on the CDR3 plus reference TRBV19 and TRBJ1-4, the full variable domain is DGGITQSPKYLFRKEGQNVTLSCEQNLNHDAMYWYRQDPGQGLRLIYYSQIVNDFQKGDIAEGYSVSREKKESFPLTVTSAQKNPTAFYLCASTRNRGQNEKLFFGSGTQLSVL.

This sequence joins TRBV30 and TRBJ1-2; no reliable D call. V was cut by 1 base and J by 4 bases, with 7 bases left in between. The germline gives CDR1 GTSNPN, CDR2 SVGIG (reference sequence). The CDR3 runs to 12 residues. CDR3 nucleotide sequence: TGTGCCTGGAGTGCTCGGGGCTATGGCTACACCTTC. Its translation: CAWSARGYGYTF.

This clone came up a few times. The chain couples TRBV7-8 to TRBJ2-1; the D is unclear. Germline CDR1 and CDR2: SGHVS and FQNEAQ. The V and J ends lost 3 bases and 6 bases respectively, with 3 bases between them. The CDR3 runs to 11 residues. The CDR3 sequence: CASSFVNEQFF. Written as DNA, the CDR3 is TGTGCCAGCAGCTTCGTCAATGAGCAGTTCTTC.

Worth noting for this clone: Other DNA variants within this sample encode the same CDR3. The chain employs TRBV7-2 and TRBJ2-7, with 9 bases fitting TRBD1. This CDR3 spans 12 amino acids. V was pared by 6 bases and J by 5 bases, with 2 bases of the junction left unmatched. The germline gives CDR1 SGHTA, CDR2 FQGNSA. In DNA form, the CDR3 reads TGTGCCAGCAGTGGGGACAGGGACGAGCAGTACTTC. Its protein is CASSGDRDEQYF.

The chain couples TRBV19 to TRBJ2-1, with 9 positions matching TRBD2. V lost 8 bases and J lost 8; bases outside the gene matches: 19. CDR1 and CDR2 (germline): LNHDA, SQIVND (reference sequence). The CDR3 consists of 17 residues. The CDR3 here is CASSWGGGRASKDEQFF. CDR3 sequence (DNA): TGTGCCAGTTCGTGGGGCGGCGGGAGGGCCTCCAAGGATGAGCAGTTCTTC.

This clone was counted only a few times. This chain links TRBV19 with TRBJ1-2; no firm D call. The V end lost 3 bases, the J end lost 0 bases, and 5 bases lay between the germline ends. Germline-derived CDR1 and CDR2 are LNHDA and SQIVND (reference sequence). The CDR3 loop spans 13 amino acids. This CDR3 reads CASSMRTNYGYTF. As DNA, the CDR3 is TGTGCCAGTAGTATGCGTACTAACTATGGCTACACCTTC.

The chain links TRBV19 to TRBJ1-3; D may be TRBD1 (5 bases). V was pared by 4 bases and J by 0 bases, with 10 bases between. CDR3 length: 15 residues. CDR1 and CDR2 (germline): LNHDA, SQIVND (reference sequence). CDR3 amino acids: CASSTRDLSGNTIYF. The CDR3 nucleotides read TGTGCCAGTAGTACCAGGGATCTCTCTGGAAACACCATATATTTT.

The chain couples TRBV11-3 to TRBJ2-7; TRBD1 matches at 9 bases. Germline V gene lookup returns CDR1 SGHNT and CDR2 YENEEA. The CDR3 has 15 residues. V trimming: 6 bases; J trimming: 2 bases; junction bases outside the gene matches: 8. In nucleotides, the CDR3 is TGTGCCAGCAGTTTTGGGGGGGACAGGGCCTACGAGCAGTACTTC. It is translated as CASSFGGDRAYEQYF.

This clone was observed a single time. This chain links TRBV19 with TRBJ2-2; TRBD2 matches 9 bases. Germline lookup yields CDR1 LNHDA and CDR2 SQIVND (reference sequence). The V and J ends lost 4 bases and 4 bases, in that order; junction bases with no gene match: 4. The CDR3 contains 15 residues. As DNA, the CDR3 is TGTGCCAGTAGTACCGGACTAGCGACCACCGGGGAGCTGTTTTTT. Encoded protein: CASSTGLATTGELFF.

V gene TRBV3-1 (or the pseudogene TRBV3-2) combines with J gene TRBJ2-5; 12 positions match TRBD1. After removal of 0 bases from V and 5 bases from J, the junction contained 7 bases not matched to a gene. CDR1 is LGHDT, CDR2 YNNKEL, per germline (reference sequence). The CDR3 length is 17 residues. The CDR3 bases are TGTGCCAGCAGCCAAGATACGGGGACAGGGGGCTCTGAGACCCAGTACTTC. It codes for CASSQDTGTGGSETQYF.